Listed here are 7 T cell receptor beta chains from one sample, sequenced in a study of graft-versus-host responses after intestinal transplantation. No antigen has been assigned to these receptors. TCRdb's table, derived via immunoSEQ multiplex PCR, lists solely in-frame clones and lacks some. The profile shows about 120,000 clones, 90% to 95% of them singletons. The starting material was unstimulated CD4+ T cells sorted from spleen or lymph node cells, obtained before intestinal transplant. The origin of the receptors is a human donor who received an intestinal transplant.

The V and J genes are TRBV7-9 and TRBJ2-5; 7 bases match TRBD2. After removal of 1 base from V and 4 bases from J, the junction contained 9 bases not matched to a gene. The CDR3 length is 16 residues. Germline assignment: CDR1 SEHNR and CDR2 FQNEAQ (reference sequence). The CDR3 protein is CASSLGGGPSGETQYF. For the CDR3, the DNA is TGTGCCAGCAGCTTAGGGGGAGGGCCCTCGGGAGAGACCCAGTACTTC.

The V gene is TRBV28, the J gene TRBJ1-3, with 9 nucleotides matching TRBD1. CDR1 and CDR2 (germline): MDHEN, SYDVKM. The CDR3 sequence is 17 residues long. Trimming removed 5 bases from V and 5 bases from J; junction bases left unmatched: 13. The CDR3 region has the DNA TGTGCCAGCAGTCCCGCCAGGACAGGGGCCCATCGAAACACCATATATTTT. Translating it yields CASSPARTGAHRNTIYF.

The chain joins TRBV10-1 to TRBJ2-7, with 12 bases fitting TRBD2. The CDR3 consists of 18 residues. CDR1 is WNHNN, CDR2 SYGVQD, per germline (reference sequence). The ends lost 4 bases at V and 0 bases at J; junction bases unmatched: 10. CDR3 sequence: CASSGSGTSGFFSYEQYF. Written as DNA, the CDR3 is TGCGCCAGCAGTGGTTCCGGGACTAGCGGGTTCTTCTCCTACGAGCAGTACTTC.

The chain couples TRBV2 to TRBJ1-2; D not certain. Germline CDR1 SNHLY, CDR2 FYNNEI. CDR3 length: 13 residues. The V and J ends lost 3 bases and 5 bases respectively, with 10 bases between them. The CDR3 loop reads CASSESPDYGYTF. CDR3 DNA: TGTGCCAGCAGTGAGTCCCCGGATTATGGCTACACCTTC.

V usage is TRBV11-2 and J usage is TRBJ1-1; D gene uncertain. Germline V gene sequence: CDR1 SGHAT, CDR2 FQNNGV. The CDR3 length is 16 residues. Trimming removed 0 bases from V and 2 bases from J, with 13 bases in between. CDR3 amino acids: CASSLEQRAPNTEAFF. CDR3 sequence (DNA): TGTGCCAGCAGCTTAGAGCAACGGGCGCCAAACACTGAAGCTTTCTTT.

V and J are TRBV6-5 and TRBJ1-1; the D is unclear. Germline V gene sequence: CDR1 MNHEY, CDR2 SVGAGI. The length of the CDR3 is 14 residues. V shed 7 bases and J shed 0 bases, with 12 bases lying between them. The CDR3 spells CASTSRQVNTEAFF. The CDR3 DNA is TGTGCCAGCACCTCGCGGCAGGTGAACACTGAAGCTTTCTTT.

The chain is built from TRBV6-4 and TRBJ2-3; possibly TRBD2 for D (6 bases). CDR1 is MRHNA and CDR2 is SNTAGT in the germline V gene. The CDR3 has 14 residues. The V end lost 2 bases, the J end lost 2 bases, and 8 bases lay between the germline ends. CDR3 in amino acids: CASSDGTVTDTQYF. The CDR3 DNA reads TGTGCCAGCAGTGACGGGACTGTCACAGATACGCAGTATTTT.